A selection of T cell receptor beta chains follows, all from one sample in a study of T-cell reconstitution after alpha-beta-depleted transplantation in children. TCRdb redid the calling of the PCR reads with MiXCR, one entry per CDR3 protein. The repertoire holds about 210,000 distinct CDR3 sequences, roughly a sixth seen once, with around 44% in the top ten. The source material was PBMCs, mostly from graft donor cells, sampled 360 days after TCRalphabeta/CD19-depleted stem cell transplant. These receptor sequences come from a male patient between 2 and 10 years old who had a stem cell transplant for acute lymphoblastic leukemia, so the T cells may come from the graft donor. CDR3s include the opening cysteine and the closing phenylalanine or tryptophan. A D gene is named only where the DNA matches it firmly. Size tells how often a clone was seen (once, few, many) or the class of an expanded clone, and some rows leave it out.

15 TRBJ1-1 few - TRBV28 TGTGCCAGCGCCCCTCATGGGGGACCGAACACTGAAGCTTTCTTT CASAPHGGPNTEAFF
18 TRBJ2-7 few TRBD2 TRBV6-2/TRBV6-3 TGTGCCAGCAGGGCCGGACTAGCGGGGGGCCGAGTTTACTACGAGCAGTACTTC CASRAGLAGGRVYYEQYF
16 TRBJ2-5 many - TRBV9 TGTGCCAGCAGCCCCTCCAGACCGAGAGACCAAGAGACCCAGTACTTC CASSPSRPRDQETQYF
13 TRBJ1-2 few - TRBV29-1 TGCAGCGTTGACCCAGGGCATAGCTATGGCTACACCTTC CSVDPGHSYGYTF
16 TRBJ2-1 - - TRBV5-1 TGCGCCAGCAGCTTGTTTCGGGGCCCTGACGACAATGAGCAGTTCTTC CASSLFRGPDDNEQFF
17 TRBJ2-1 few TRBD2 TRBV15 TGTGCCGCCGGGACGTATAATCTAGCGGGCCGATTTAATGAGCAGTTCTTC CAAGTYNLAGRFNEQFF
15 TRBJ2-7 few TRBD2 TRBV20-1 TGCAGTGCTAGAGTTCATCTAGCGGAGAACTACGAGCAGTACTTC CSARVHLAENYEQYF
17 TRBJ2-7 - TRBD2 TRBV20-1 TGCAGTGCTAGAGAGAGGTCTAACGGGGGGGCCGCCCACGAGCAGTACTTC CSARERSNGGAAHEQYF
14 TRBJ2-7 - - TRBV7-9 TGTGCCAGCAGCTTGGGACACCACGAGGACGAGCAGTACTTC CASSLGHHEDEQYF
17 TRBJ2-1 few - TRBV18 TGTGCCAGCTCACCATTTGAGGTAAAGGGCTCCTACAATGAGCAGTTCTTC CASSPFEVKGSYNEQFF
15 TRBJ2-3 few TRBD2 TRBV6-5 TGTGCCAGCAGTTACTTGGGGGGGACCACAGATACGCAGTATTTT CASSYLGGTTDTQYF
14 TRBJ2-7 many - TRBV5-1 TGCGCCAGCAGCCACCGGGACGTATCCTACGAGCAGTACTTC CASSHRDVSYEQYF
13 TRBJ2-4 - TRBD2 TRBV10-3 TGTGCCATCAGTGAGCCTTTCGGGGGGGGATTGTACTTC CAISEPFGGGLYF
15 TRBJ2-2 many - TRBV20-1 TGCAGTGCTATGGGCAGGGAAGGGGACACCGGGGAGCTGTTTTTT CSAMGREGDTGELFF
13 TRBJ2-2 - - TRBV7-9 TGTGCCAGCAGCGGGGGACCGGCCGGGGAGCTGTTTTTT CASSGGPAGELFF
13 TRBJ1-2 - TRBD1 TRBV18 TGTGCCAGCTCAGCACAGGGGGGCGATGGCTACACCTTC CASSAQGGDGYTF
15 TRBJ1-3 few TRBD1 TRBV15 TGTGCCACCAGCCGCGACAGGGGCTCTGGAAACACCATATATTTT CATSRDRGSGNTIYF
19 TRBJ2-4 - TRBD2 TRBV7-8 TGTGCCAGCAGCATGCAGCCTAGCGGGGGGTGGATAACCAAAAACATTCAGTACTTC CASSMQPSGGWITKNIQYF
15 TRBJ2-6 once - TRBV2 TGTGCCAGCAGTGAAGAGGCCTCTGGGGCCAACGTCCTGACTTTC CASSEEASGANVLTF
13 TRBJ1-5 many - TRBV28 TGTGCCAGCAGTTTAGGGGGCAGGCAGCCCCAGCATTTT CASSLGGRQPQHF
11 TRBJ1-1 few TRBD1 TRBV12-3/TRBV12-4 TGTGCCAGCAGGCGACAGGGAGGAGCTTTCTTT CASRRQGGAFF
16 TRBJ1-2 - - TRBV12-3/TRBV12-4 TGTGCCAGCAGTTTTTCAGGCAACTTGAGATTTTATGGCTACACCTTC CASSFSGNLRFYGYTF
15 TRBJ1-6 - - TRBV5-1 TGCGCCAGCAGCTCCGGGAATATACGGGACTCACCCCTCCACTTT CASSSGNIRDSPLHF
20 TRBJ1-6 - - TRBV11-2 TGTGCCAGCAGCTTAGACCCGTCACAGGAGGGGGGCTCCTATAATTCACCCCTCCACTTT CASSLDPSQEGGSYNSPLHF
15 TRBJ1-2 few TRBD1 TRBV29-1 TGCAGCGTTGAAGATCCGTCGACAGGGATGGGGGGCTACACCTTC CSVEDPSTGMGGYTF
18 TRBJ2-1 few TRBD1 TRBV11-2 TGTGCCAGCAGCTTAGTACCCTACCGGGACAGGGCTTACAATGAGCAGTTCTTC CASSLVPYRDRAYNEQFF
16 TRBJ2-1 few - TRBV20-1 TGCAGTGCCCCAGAACCTCTAGGGAGCTCCTACAATGAGCAGTTCTTC CSAPEPLGSSYNEQFF
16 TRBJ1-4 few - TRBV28 TGTGCCAGCAGGGGTAGGGGGTCTTCAACTAATGAAAAACTGTTTTTT CASRGRGSSTNEKLFF
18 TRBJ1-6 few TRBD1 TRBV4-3 TGCGCCAGCAGCCAAGAAATAGAGGACAGGTCCGATAATTCACCCCTCCACTTT CASSQEIEDRSDNSPLHF
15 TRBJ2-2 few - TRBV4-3 TGCGCCAGCAGCCAACATTGGGGGGGCAACGGGGAGCTGTTTTTT CASSQHWGGNGELFF
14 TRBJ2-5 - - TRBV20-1 TGCAGTGCTATCCCGCTACAGATTCAAGAGACCCAGTACTTC CSAIPLQIQETQYF
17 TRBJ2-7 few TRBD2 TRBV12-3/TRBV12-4 TGTGCCAGCAGTATGGGACTAGCGGGGGGTAGCTCCTACGAGCAGTACTTC CASSMGLAGGSSYEQYF
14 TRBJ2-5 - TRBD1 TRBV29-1 TGCAGCGTACAGGGGAAAAATACCCAAGAGACCCAGTACTTC CSVQGKNTQETQYF
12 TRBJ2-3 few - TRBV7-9 TGTGCCATGCCGGTGGGGGCGGATACGCAGTATTTT CAMPVGADTQYF
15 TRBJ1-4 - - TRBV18 TGTGCCAGCTCACCGCAGCAGGGCCTAGGTGAAAAACTGTTTTTT CASSPQQGLGEKLFF
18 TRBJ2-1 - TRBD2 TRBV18 TGTGCCAGCTCACCAGGAGGTAGCGGGGTCCACTCCTACAATGAGCAGTTCTTC CASSPGGSGVHSYNEQFF
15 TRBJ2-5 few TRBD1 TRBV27 TGTGCCAGCACCCGGACAGGCCTGTACCAAGAGACCCAGTACTTC CASTRTGLYQETQYF
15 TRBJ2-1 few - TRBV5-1 TGCGCCAGCAGCTTGGCTGGTGCCCGGCTCGATGAGCAGTTCTTC CASSLAGARLDEQFF
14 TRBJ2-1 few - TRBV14 TGTGCCAGCAGCGACCTGTTGGGGGGCAATGAGCAGTTCTTC CASSDLLGGNEQFF
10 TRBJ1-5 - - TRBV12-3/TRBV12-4 TGTGCCAGCGTCTATCAGCCCCAGCATTTT CASVYQPQHF
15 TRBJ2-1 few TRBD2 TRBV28 TGTGCCAGCAGGCGGACTAGCGAACTCTACAATGAGCAGTTCTTC CASRRTSELYNEQFF
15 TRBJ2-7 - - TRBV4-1 TGCGCCAGCAGCCCCCTGGGAGGAGAGTCCTACGAGCAGTACTTC CASSPLGGESYEQYF
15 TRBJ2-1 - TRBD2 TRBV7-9 TGTGCCAGCAGTTTTAGCGGGGGGGCAGGCAATGAGCAGTTCTTC CASSFSGGAGNEQFF
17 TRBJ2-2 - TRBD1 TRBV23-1 TGCGCCAGCAGTCAATCCCGGGACAGGGGGCCCACCGGGGAGCTGTTTTTT CASSQSRDRGPTGELFF
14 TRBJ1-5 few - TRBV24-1 TGTGCCACCAGTGATCCAGGGAGTTTTCAGCCCCAGCATTTT CATSDPGSFQPQHF
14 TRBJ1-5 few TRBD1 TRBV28 TGTGCCAGCAGTCTCGGACAGGACAATCAGCCCCAGCATTTT CASSLGQDNQPQHF
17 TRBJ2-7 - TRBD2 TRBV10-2 TGCGCCAGCTGGGGTCCCGGGACTAGCGGGGGCTCCTACGAGCAGTACTTC CASWGPGTSGGSYEQYF
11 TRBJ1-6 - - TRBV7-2 TGTGCCAGCAGCCTAGGGGTCCCCCTCCACTTT CASSLGVPLHF
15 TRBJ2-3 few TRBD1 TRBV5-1 TGCGCCAGCAGCATCCGACAGGGTAGCACAGATACGCAGTATTTT CASSIRQGSTDTQYF
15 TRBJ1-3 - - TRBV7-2 TGTGCCAGCAGCTTATTGGGACTGTATGGAAACACCATATATTTT CASSLLGLYGNTIYF
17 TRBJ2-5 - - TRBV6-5 TGTGCCAGCAGTTACTCGAAGCATTGGAGGTACCAAGAGACCCAGTACTTC CASSYSKHWRYQETQYF
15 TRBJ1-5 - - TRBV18 TGTGCCAGCTCACAGAACAGGGCCCAATCGGAGCCCCAGCATTTT CASSQNRAQSEPQHF
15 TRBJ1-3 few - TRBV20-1 TGCAGTGCTAGAACGGTGGACAGTTGGAGAAACACCATATATTTT CSARTVDSWRNTIYF
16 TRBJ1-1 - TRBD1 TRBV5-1 TGCGCCAGCAGCTTAGGCGCCGGGACAGGTAACACTGAAGCTTTCTTT CASSLGAGTGNTEAFF
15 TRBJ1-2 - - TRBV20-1 TGCAGTGCTAGAGATCGGGTCTACAATGGGGTTGGCTACACCTTC CSARDRVYNGVGYTF